This TCR beta chain derives from a study of memory CD4+ T cells and cytomegalovirus serostatus (dated by TCRdb to about 2019). About the investigation overall: The cohort included around 33 healthy adults from Belgium, of whom 9 were CMV seropositive and about 25 were CMV seronegative. To replicate a published TCR-based CMV serostatus classifier, the researchers sequenced the CD4+ memory TCRbeta repertoires of a Belgian cohort whose cytomegalovirus serostatus was known.

The CDR3, from cysteine to phenylalanine, totals 15 residues. Just the 45-base CDR3 DNA is kept, in frame starting at base 1. Looking up the germline V gene yields CDR1 KGHSH and CDR2 LQKENI. V is cut by 2 bases and J by 1 base, and the space between the germline ends is 8 bases. What the work shows at the level of the full study, not this receptor alone: For CMV serostatus prediction, a median bootstrapped AUC of 0.95 was reached with the original framework, and a median bootstrapped AUC of about 0.89 was reached with a US-trained random forest. The results were read as suggesting that the CMV-associated TCR signature is, for the most part, present in the CD4+ memory repertoire. A median bootstrapped AUC of roughly 0.94 with a 95% CI of 0.76-1.00 was achieved on the Belgian cohort by the original-framework classifier. Among the 160 or so previously reported CMV-associated TCRbeta sequences, 67 showed up in the CD4+ memory repertoires, with each one found in between one and five individuals. Only CD4+CD45RO+ memory cells were sequenced, in contrast to the original study, in which naive and memory CD4+ and CD8+ populations were covered.

Genomic DNA was extracted from sorted cells with the Quick-DNA Microprep Kit. Amplification of TCRbeta DNA was done with the immunoSEQ hsTCRbeta kit, following the protocol from the manufacturer. An Illumina MiSeq instrument was used to sequence the TCRbeta libraries. Processing in the source paper ran as follows. Removing out-of-frame sequences left a few million distinct TCRbeta sequences, an average of around 67,000 per individual. Each individual was scored according to the count of roughly 160 previously reported CMV-associated TCRbeta sequences and the total productive distinct TCRbeta count. A beta-binomial model was reimplemented in Python, and random forests from scikit-learn, run with default parameters, were trained on data from the US cohort. On the Belgian cohort, classifier performance was reported as the median AUC, along with percentile confidence intervals, across 10,000 bootstrap iterations. Imported from immuneACCESS, the table was reduced by TCRdb to in-frame sequences with V and J called. These copies leave out some clones; in studies compared against another copy, an unresolved V gene accounts for under half, and the cause of the remainder is not known. The DNA was the basis for D and trimming; V, J and clone size are from that table. This sample holds approximately 40,000 clones; 76% were observed only once. Clones ranked in the top ten supply under 8% of the sample.

Single viable CD3+CD4+CD8-CD45RO+ cells were sorted as memory CD4+ T cells on a FACSAria II. CMV serostatus was determined with a Roche Elecsys assay detecting serum IgG against CMV pp150, pp28, p38 and p52. After the samples were thawed, total CD4+ T cells were enriched through positive selection using CD4 magnetic microbeads. The samples came from a different study that was designed specifically to examine the CD4+ T cell memory repertoire. Peripheral blood mononuclear cells were isolated and cryopreserved according to standard operating procedures, and serum was stored at -80 degrees C. CD3-PerCP (BW264/56), CD4-APC (RPA-T4), CD45RO-PE (UCHT1) and CD8-Pacific Orange (3B5) antibodies were used for staining, and non-viable cells were excluded with Sytox blue. Points on this clone: The clone's antigen remains unknown. The sample holds no much larger clone one base away, and base qualities are not on file.

The TCR originated in an adult in good health and CMV-seronegative. The specimen was memory CD4+ T cells from blood. The chain links TRBV18 with TRBJ2-2; the D gene cannot be named for sure. The nucleotides read TGTGCCAGCTCACCAACACCGCAGAACACCGGGGAGCTGTTTTTT. Translated, this gives CASSPTPQNTGELFF.